This TCR beta chain was documented in a study of regulatory T cells in long-lasting Graves disease. This clonotype was found many times. CDR3 length: 16 residues. Trimming at V came to 2 bases and at J to 4 bases, leaving 10 bases not matched to a gene. From germline, CDR1 is GTSNPN and CDR2 SVGIG (reference sequence). Construction of TCR beta libraries relied on iRepertoire HTBI primers and on Arm-PCR targeting CDR3 regions. In TCRdb, the multiplex PCR reads were re-called with MiXCR into one record per CDR3 protein. The sample has around 320,000 distinct CDR3 sequences; roughly a sixth are singletons. As for time point: newly diagnosed GD, antithyroid drugs for less than 3 months. After RNA was extracted from PBMCs, the TCR library was made from it. This sample also appeared in a second study, on T cells in Graves' hyperthyroidism and ophthalmopathy.

The starting material was peripheral blood mononuclear cells (PBMCs), obtained at new diagnosis, from a patient treated with antithyroid drugs. This TCR was recovered from a man in his forties or fifties with Graves disease. The gene calls are TRBV30 and TRBJ1-2, with TRBD1 identical over 10 bases. The CDR3 is CAWSFRGTGAGYGYTF. The CDR3 coding sequence is TGTGCCTGGAGTTTCCGTGGGACAGGGGCCGGCTATGGCTACACCTTC.